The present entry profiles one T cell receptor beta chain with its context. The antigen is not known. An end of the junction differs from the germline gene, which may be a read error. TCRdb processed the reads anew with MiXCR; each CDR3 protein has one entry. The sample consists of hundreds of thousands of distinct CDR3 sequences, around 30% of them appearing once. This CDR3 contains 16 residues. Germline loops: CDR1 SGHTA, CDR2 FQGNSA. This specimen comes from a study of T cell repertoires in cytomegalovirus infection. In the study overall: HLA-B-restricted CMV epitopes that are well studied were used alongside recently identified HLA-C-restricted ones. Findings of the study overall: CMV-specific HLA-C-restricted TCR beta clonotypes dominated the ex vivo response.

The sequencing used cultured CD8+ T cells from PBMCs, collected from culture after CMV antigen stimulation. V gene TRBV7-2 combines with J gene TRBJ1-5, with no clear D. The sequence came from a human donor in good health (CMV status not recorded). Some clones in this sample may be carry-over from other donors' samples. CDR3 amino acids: CASSLNGRYSNQSQHF. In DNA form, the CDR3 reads TGTGCCAGCAGCTTAAACGGCAGATATAGCAATCAGTCCCAGCATTTT.